This is a list of T cell receptor beta chains from one sample in a study of blood T cell repertoires in COVID-19. The protocol was immunoSEQ multiplex PCR, while the TCRdb copy is restricted to in-frame clones and leaves out a portion. The sample includes some 230,000 clones, roughly 83% of them seen just once. Material for sequencing was PBMCs or T cells enriched from blood (not recorded which). The origin of the receptors is a woman in her thirties or forties with acute COVID-19. The CDR3 runs from the conserved cysteine through the conserved F or W. Fields, in order: V gene, J gene, D gene, clone size, CDR3 DNA, CDR3 protein. The D gene is left open where the match is weak. Where a row states a size, it is once, few, many or the class of an expanded clone; other rows omit it.

TRBV10-1	TRBJ1-4	.	.	TGCGCCAGCAGTGAGGGGGGCTCGGGAAAACTGTTTTTT	CASSEGGSGKLFF
TRBV29-1	TRBJ2-1	.	.	TGCAGCGTTGAATGGAGGGTGGGACAGTTCTTC	CSVEWRVGQFF
TRBV7-9	TRBJ2-2	TRBD1	.	TGTGCCAGCAGCTTAGTTGGGACAGGGAGAAGGGCCGGGGAGCTGTTTTTT	CASSLVGTGRRAGELFF
TRBV6-5	TRBJ2-7	.	once	TGTGCCAGCAGTTACAGTGCCGGTCTGGCCTACGAGCAGTACTTC	CASSYSAGLAYEQYF
TRBV2	TRBJ2-7	.	.	TGTGCCAGCAGTGACAGGGGAACCGAGCAGTACTTC	CASSDRGTEQYF
TRBV27	TRBJ2-1	TRBD2	.	TGTGCCAGCAGTTCTCCGGGACTAGCGGGATATGAGCAGTTCTTC	CASSSPGLAGYEQFF
TRBV27	TRBJ2-1	.	.	TGTGCCAGCAGTTTATCTAATGGCAGGGCCTCCTACAATGAGCAGTTCTTC	CASSLSNGRASYNEQFF
TRBV19	TRBJ2-7	.	.	TGTGCCAGTAGGCGAGGACAGAGTGCCCCCTACGAGCAGTACTTC	CASRRGQSAPYEQYF
TRBV28	TRBJ2-3	TRBD1	.	TGTGCCAGCAGTCCAGGGGGCAGGACAGATACGCAGTATTTT	CASSPGGRTDTQYF
TRBV19	TRBJ2-7	TRBD2	.	TGTGCCAGTAGTATTGGAGCGGGGGGATACGAGCAGTACTTC	CASSIGAGGYEQYF
TRBV21-1	TRBJ1-6	.	.	TGTGCCAGCAGCAGACGTTCCCGGGACAGGGGCGGAGTGAGTAATTCACCCCTCCACTTT	CASSRRSRDRGGVSNSPLHF
TRBV7-8	TRBJ1-2	.	.	TGTGCCAGCAGCGAAGAGTACTATGGCTACACCTTC	CASSEEYYGYTF
TRBV3-1/TRBV3-2	TRBJ2-4	.	many	TGTGCCAGCAGCCCACGACAGGGCGGCGGGACTGCCAAAAACATTCAGTACTTC	CASSPRQGGGTAKNIQYF
TRBV5-1	TRBJ2-2	TRBD2	.	TGCGCCAGCAGCTCCTCGATAGCGGGTGTGAACACCGGGGAGCTGTTTTTT	CASSSSIAGVNTGELFF
TRBV5-1	TRBJ1-5	TRBD1	.	TGCGCCAGCAGCACCGGGACAGGGAATCAGCCCCAGCATTTT	CASSTGTGNQPQHF
TRBV24-1	TRBJ2-7	.	once	TGTGCCACCAGGTATGCGGAAGGCTACGAGCAGTACTTC	CATRYAEGYEQYF
TRBV4-2	TRBJ1-1	.	.	TGTGCCAGCAGCCAAGCCCTAGGGCGGACTCCTGAAGCTTTCTTT	CASSQALGRTPEAFF
TRBV18	TRBJ1-3	.	.	TGTGCCAGCTCACCACAGAGCTCTGGAAACACCATATATTTT	CASSPQSSGNTIYF
TRBV4-2	TRBJ2-2	TRBD2	.	TGTGCCAGCACCCGTCTTTCCGGGACTAGCGGGGATACGAACACCGGGGAGCTGTTTTTT	CASTRLSGTSGDTNTGELFF
TRBV4-1	TRBJ2-1	.	.	TGCGCCAGCAGCCAATTTTGGGCCCCGAGCGGGCCAAGCTCCTACAATGAGCAGTTCTTC	CASSQFWAPSGPSSYNEQFF
TRBV27	TRBJ2-7	TRBD2	.	TGTGCCAGCAGTTTAAGCTTCGGGGGTGGCAGCGGGAGGAACGAGCAGTACTTC	CASSLSFGGGSGRNEQYF
TRBV23-1	TRBJ2-2	TRBD1	.	TGCGCCAGCAGTCCCCGGACAGGGAGAGCTATGAACACCGGGGAGCTGTTTTTT	CASSPRTGRAMNTGELFF
TRBV6-7	TRBJ1-2	.	.	TGTGCCAGCGAAGACAGTACCCTCTATGGCTACACCTTC	CASEDSTLYGYTF
TRBV9	TRBJ2-2	.	.	TGTGCCAGCAGCGTGGCAGGGAGGAGCCCCGGGGAGCTGTTTTTT	CASSVAGRSPGELFF
TRBV30	TRBJ1-6	.	.	TGTGCCTGGAGTGTAGCGGGAAATTCACCCCTCCACTTT	CAWSVAGNSPLHF
TRBV9	TRBJ1-4	.	.	TGTGCCAGCAGCGGGAGAGGGGGAGATATTGAAAAACTGTTTTTT	CASSGRGGDIEKLFF
TRBV7-8	TRBJ2-2	TRBD2	once	TGTGCCAGCAGCTTCCTCGGAGCGGGAGTCTCGGGCACCGGGGAGCTGTTTTTT	CASSFLGAGVSGTGELFF
TRBV5-5	TRBJ1-2	TRBD1	.	TGTGCCAGCAGCCTGGGACAGGGAGAGGGCTACACCTTC	CASSLGQGEGYTF
TRBV2	TRBJ2-7	.	many	TGTGCCAGCAGTGAAGGGAGGGAACCCTACGAGCAGTACTTC	CASSEGREPYEQYF
TRBV9	TRBJ2-2	TRBD2	.	TGTGCCAGCAGCCCGGGACTAGCGGGGCCCAACACCGGGGAGCTGTTTTTT	CASSPGLAGPNTGELFF
TRBV5-1	TRBJ2-7	TRBD2	.	TGCGCCAGCAGCGCCTCGGGGCGGGGGGAGGAGTACTTC	CASSASGRGEEYF
TRBV10-3	TRBJ2-1	TRBD2	.	TGTGCCATCAGTGGACTTGGACTAGCGGGGTACAATGAGCAGTTCTTC	CAISGLGLAGYNEQFF
TRBV19	TRBJ1-5	TRBD1	.	TGTGCCAGTAGTCTAACCGGGACAGGGATCCAGCCCCAGCATTTT	CASSLTGTGIQPQHF
TRBV10-3	TRBJ2-2	TRBD1	.	TGTGCCACCAGGGTCTCCCGACAGGGGTTTGACGGGGAGCTGTTTTTT	CATRVSRQGFDGELFF
TRBV6-5	TRBJ2-7	.	once	TGTGCCAGCAGTTACGGGGTACAGAGGGAACCCTACGAGCAGTACTTC	CASSYGVQREPYEQYF
TRBV13	TRBJ2-7	TRBD2	.	TGTGCCAGCAGCTCCGCTAGCGGGGGGCGCGAGCAGTACTTC	CASSSASGGREQYF
TRBV6-2/TRBV6-3	TRBJ2-2	TRBD1	few	TGTGCCAGCAGCCACCCGGACAGGCGATACACCGGGGAGCTGTTTTTT	CASSHPDRRYTGELFF
TRBV5-1	TRBJ2-1	TRBD2	.	TGCGCCAGCAGCCCCACTAGCGGGGGTGTCAATGAGCAGTTCTTC	CASSPTSGGVNEQFF
TRBV24-1	TRBJ2-1	TRBD2	.	TGTGCCACCAGAGCGACTAGCGGGAGTCGGGATGAGCAGTTCTTC	CATRATSGSRDEQFF
TRBV24-1	TRBJ2-3	TRBD2	.	TGTGCCACCAGTGAGAGGACTAGCGGGGGAAGCACAGATACGCAGTATTTT	CATSERTSGGSTDTQYF
TRBV4-1	TRBJ1-2	TRBD1	once	TGCGCCAGCAGCGGGGCAGGGGGCAAATTTGGCTACACCTTC	CASSGAGGKFGYTF
TRBV15	TRBJ2-6	TRBD1	.	TGTGCCACCAGCAGACTTCGACAGGGGACGAACTCTGGGGCCAACGTCCTGACTTTC	CATSRLRQGTNSGANVLTF
TRBV5-1	TRBJ1-1	.	.	TGCGCCAGCACCAGGACAGCGAACACTGAAGCTTTCTTT	CASTRTANTEAFF
TRBV12-3/TRBV12-4	TRBJ1-1	.	.	TGTGCCAGCAGTTTACCTTACACTGAAGCTTTCTTT	CASSLPYTEAFF
TRBV27	TRBJ1-2	.	.	TGTGCCAGCAGTTTATCGCCAGAACCGTATGGCTACACCTTC	CASSLSPEPYGYTF
TRBV27	TRBJ2-1	.	.	TGTGCCAGCAGTTCCCCAAACGGGGAGGAGCAGTTCTTC	CASSSPNGEEQFF
TRBV7-9	TRBJ2-7	TRBD2	.	TGTGCCAGCAGCTGGACTAGCGGCTACGAGCAGTACTTC	CASSWTSGYEQYF
TRBV6-2/TRBV6-3	TRBJ2-2	TRBD1	.	TGTGCCAGCACCCCCTTGCCGGGACAGGGGAAAGGCACCGGGGAGCTGTTTTTT	CASTPLPGQGKGTGELFF
TRBV5-1	TRBJ2-2	TRBD2	.	TGCGCCAGCAGCTTGAGCTTGGGACTAGCGGAGAACACCGGGGAGCTGTTTTTT	CASSLSLGLAENTGELFF
TRBV7-8	TRBJ2-3	.	.	TGTGCCAGCAGCTTATATCGTCGCGACATTACCACAGATACGCAGTATTTT	CASSLYRRDITTDTQYF
TRBV5-1	TRBJ1-3	TRBD1	.	TGCGCCAGCAGCTTGGGGGGCTTGGACAGGGATACTGGAAACACCATATATTTT	CASSLGGLDRDTGNTIYF